The next 18 T cell receptor beta chains were all read from a single sample in a study of blood T cell repertoires in COVID-19. Profiled with immunoSEQ multiplex PCR; TCRdb holds only in-frame clones, not every one. The sample yields over 60,000 clones, about 92% seen once. Sequenced material: peripheral blood. Every receptor here comes from a man aged 50 to 60 with COVID-19, enrolled during active disease.

This chain links TRBV29-1 with TRBJ2-1; 13 bases line up with TRBD2. J was trimmed by 10 bases and V by 6 bases; bases with no gene match: 9. Germline V lookup: CDR1 SQVTM, CDR2 ANQGSEA. The CDR3 is made up of 14 amino acids. The CDR3 sequence is CSVPRLAGGREQFF. Written as DNA, the CDR3 is TGCAGCGTGCCTCGACTAGCGGGAGGCAGGGAGCAGTTCTTC.

The chain carries TRBV5-4 and TRBJ2-7, with 8 positions matching TRBD2. Per the germline V gene, CDR1 is SGHNT and CDR2 is YYREEE (reference sequence). Trimming cost V 5 bases and J 3 bases; bases outside gene matches: 13. The CDR3 covers 16 residues. CDR3 DNA: TGTGCCAGCAGTTCCTCGGTCGGGAGGGCCTTCTACGAGCAGTACTTC. It codes for CASSSSVGRAFYEQYF. Full variable domain (missing parts from reference TRBV5-4 and TRBJ2-7): ETGVTQSPTHLIKTRGQQVTLRCSSQSGHNTVSWYQQALGQGPQFIFQYYREEENGRGNFPPRFSGLQFPNYSSELNVNALELDDSALYLCASSSSVGRAFYEQYFGPGTRLTVT.

The chain is built from TRBV27 and TRBJ2-2; 8 nucleotides align to TRBD2. CDR1 is MNHEY and CDR2 is SMNVEV in the germline V gene (reference sequence). V shed 3 bases, J shed 9 bases, and the junction held 12 bases outside the gene matches. There are 16 residues in the CDR3. The DNA for the CDR3 is TGTGCCAGCAGTTTTCGGGGGGGAGTCTCCCCTCGGGAGCTGTTTTTT. This gives the protein CASSFRGGVSPRELFF.

V and J are TRBV28 and TRBJ1-2; 7 nucleotides line up with TRBD1. The V gene end was trimmed by 5 bases and the J gene end by 0 bases; junction bases not matched to a gene: 6. The CDR3 spans 15 residues. CDR1 and CDR2 (germline): MDHEN, SYDVKM. The chain's CDR3 is CASSAGQLANYGYTF. CDR3 DNA: TGTGCCAGCAGTGCGGGACAGTTAGCTAACTATGGCTACACCTTC.

The chain joins TRBV4-2 to TRBJ2-7, with 14 nucleotides matching TRBD2. CDR1 is LGHNA and CDR2 is YNFKEQ in the germline V gene. The CDR3 extends over 16 amino acids. The junction had 6 bases not matched to a gene; V was cut back by 2 bases and J by 6 bases. CDR3 sequence reads: CASSQSPGLAGVEQYF. CDR3 bases: TGTGCCAGCAGCCAAAGCCCGGGACTAGCGGGAGTCGAGCAGTACTTC.

V is TRBV6-6 and J is TRBJ2-3; TRBD2 agrees at 9 bases. CDR1 is MNHNY, CDR2 SVGAGI, per germline (reference sequence). This CDR3 is built from 15 residues. J lost 4 bases, V lost 2 bases, and 4 bases had no gene match. CDR3 amino acids: CASSYGTSYADTQYF. The CDR3 nucleotides read TGTGCCAGCAGTTACGGGACTAGCTACGCAGATACGCAGTATTTT.

The chain recombines TRBV7-9 with TRBJ2-3; maybe TRBD1 (6 bases). This CDR3 spans 13 amino acids. With 5 bases removed from V and 3 bases from J, the gap between germline ends came to 9 bases. Germline CDR1 reads SEHNR; CDR2 reads FQNEAQ (reference sequence). This CDR3 is CASSEGGTDTQYF. CDR3 coding DNA: TGTGCCAGCAGCGAAGGGGGAACAGATACGCAGTATTTT.

V gene TRBV20-1 combines with J gene TRBJ1-2; unclear D gene. Looked up from germline, CDR1 is DFQATT and CDR2 is SNEGSKA (reference sequence). This CDR3 comprises 13 residues. V was pared by 3 bases and J by 2 bases, with 10 bases between. The CDR3 DNA is TGCAGTGCTAGTTTTCGGGAAAACTATGGCTACACCTTC. Amino acids: CSASFRENYGYTF.

This chain joins TRBV14 and TRBJ2-7; D uncertain. Trimming took off 0 bases at V and 2 bases at J, with 11 bases between the two ends. This CDR3 spans 15 amino acids. The germline gives CDR1 SGHDN, CDR2 FVKESK. The CDR3 DNA is TGTGCCAGCAGCCAAGATCGACCAGCGCCCTACGAGCAGTACTTC. Translation gives CASSQDRPAPYEQYF.

V gene TRBV5-1 combines with J gene TRBJ1-1, with TRBD1 matching over 8 bases. The CDR3 totals 14 residues. Germline V gene lookup returns CDR1 SGHRS and CDR2 YFSETQ. Unmatched junction bases numbered 4, after V lost 1 base and J lost 5 bases. In DNA, the CDR3 is TGCGCCAGCAGCTTGACAGGGGGTAATACTGAAGCTTTCTTT. The encoded protein is CASSLTGGNTEAFF.

This chain connects TRBV5-4 to TRBJ1-1; tentatively, D is TRBD1 (6 bases). V lost 4 bases to trimming and J lost 2 bases, with 9 bases between them. The CDR3 has 13 amino acids. Germline V gene sequence: CDR1 SGHNT, CDR2 YYREEE (reference sequence). CDR3 coding DNA: TGTGCCAGCAGCGTGGACAGAAACACTGAAGCTTTCTTT. Residues: CASSVDRNTEAFF.

The chain is built from TRBV2 and TRBJ2-5; weak D call: TRBD1 (6 bases). Between the trimmed V and J ends, which lost 8 bases and 4 bases, there was a span of 17 bases. From germline, CDR1 is SNHLY and CDR2 FYNNEI. This CDR3 has 14 residues. The CDR3 nucleotides read TGTGCCAGCGGCCGATCAGGGGTCCCAGAGACCCAGTACTTC. It translates to CASGRSGVPETQYF.

J is TRBJ2-7 and V is TRBV14; 10 bases match TRBD1. The CDR3 extends over 14 amino acids. From germline, CDR1 is SGHDN and CDR2 FVKESK. The V segment lost 3 bases and the J segment 5 bases; nucleotides outside the gene matches: 4. Here the CDR3 DNA reads TGTGCCAGCAGCCAGCAGGGACAGGGGAACGAGCAGTACTTC. This translates into CASSQQGQGNEQYF.

V gene TRBV5-1 combines with J gene TRBJ1-1; D might be TRBD1 (5 bases). Trimming shortened V by 2 bases and J by 7 bases, and 21 bases separated the two germline ends. This CDR3 is built from 16 residues. Per the germline V gene, CDR1 is SGHRS and CDR2 is YFSETQ. The CDR3 DNA reads as TGCGCCAGCAGCTTAGGTTGGGGGGAGAGGGGTAGTGAAGCTTTCTTT. Its translation: CASSLGWGERGSEAFF.

This chain joins TRBV5-1 and TRBJ1-2; TRBD1 matches at 7 bases. There are 15 residues in the CDR3. CDR1 SGHRS and CDR2 YFSETQ come from the germline V gene. With 4 bases clipped from V and 4 bases from J, the junction kept 10 bases outside the gene matches. The CDR3 coding sequence is TGCGCCAGCAGCCAAGGGACAGCAGAATTCTATGGCTACACCTTC. Its protein is CASSQGTAEFYGYTF.

This rearrangement joins TRBV28 to TRBJ2-7; TRBD2 aligns across 9 bases. The V gene's germline CDR1 is MDHEN and CDR2 SYDVKM. Germline trimming cut 6 bases from V and 0 bases from J; bases unmatched to any gene: 3. The CDR3 spans 14 residues. The CDR3 spells CASRLSGSSYEQYF. DNA for the CDR3: TGTGCCAGCAGACTTAGCGGGAGCTCCTACGAGCAGTACTTC.

The chain couples TRBV2 to TRBJ1-4; maybe TRBD1 (6 bases). The CDR3 totals 14 residues. Per the germline V gene, CDR1 is SNHLY and CDR2 is FYNNEI. V was trimmed by 4 bases and J by 8 bases, leaving 14 bases between them. CDR3 coding DNA: TGTGCCAGCAGTGCCCAGGGGTTCCGGGAAAAACTGTTTTTT. This encodes CASSAQGFREKLFF.

The chain has TRBV5-6 and TRBJ1-5, with a possible D match to TRBD1 (6 bases). Trimming cost V 4 bases and J 0 bases, with 14 bases left between them. Germline V gene sequence: CDR1 SGHDT, CDR2 YYEEEE. CDR3 size: 16 residues. The CDR3: CASSTTGSYSNQPQHF. In DNA form, the CDR3 reads TGTGCCAGCAGCACCACAGGGAGCTATAGCAATCAGCCCCAGCATTTT.